These T cell receptor beta chains were read from a single sample in a study of T cell repertoires in cytomegalovirus infection. MiXCR was run by TCRdb on the reads, yielding one entry per CDR3 protein. The sample has about 240,000 distinct CDR3 sequences, around 12% seen once. The sequenced material came from PBMCs. The source of these receptors is a human donor in good health (CMV status not recorded). Some clones in this sample may be carry-over from other donors' samples. Each CDR3 is given with its conserved first and last residue. A D gene is named only where the DNA matches it firmly. Some rows have no size entry. The others give once, few or many, or a class for an expanded clone.

v_gene: TRBV11-1
j_gene: TRBJ2-2
abundance: many
d_gene: TRBD1
CDR3nt: TGTGCCAGCAGGCGACAGGGGGTCCCCGGGGAGCTGTTTTTT
CDR3aa: CASRRQGVPGELFF

v_gene: TRBV7-2
j_gene: TRBJ2-4
abundance: many
d_gene: .
CDR3nt: TGTGCCAGCAGCTTAGGCAGGGATCTAGCCAAAAACATTCAGTACTTC
CDR3aa: CASSLGRDLAKNIQYF

v_gene: TRBV24-1
j_gene: TRBJ2-1
abundance: few
d_gene: .
CDR3nt: TGTGCCACCAGTGATTCACTCGGACCGTACAATGAGCAGTTCTTC
CDR3aa: CATSDSLGPYNEQFF

v_gene: TRBV29-1
j_gene: TRBJ2-2
abundance: .
d_gene: .
CDR3nt: TGCAGCGTTGACCCCGGGACGCGGGGCGGGGAGCTGTTTTTT
CDR3aa: CSVDPGTRGGELFF

v_gene: TRBV7-9
j_gene: TRBJ2-3
abundance: few
d_gene: .
CDR3nt: TGTGCCAGCAGCTCTCTGGGGTCCGATACGCAGTATTTT
CDR3aa: CASSSLGSDTQYF

v_gene: TRBV18
j_gene: TRBJ1-5
abundance: .
d_gene: .
CDR3nt: TGTGCCAGCTCACCAGAGACAGCATTTTATCAGCCCCAGCATTTT
CDR3aa: CASSPETAFYQPQHF

v_gene: TRBV27
j_gene: TRBJ2-3
abundance: .
d_gene: TRBD1
CDR3nt: TGTGCCAGCACAGACCGGGACAGGGGATCAGATACGCAGTATTTT
CDR3aa: CASTDRDRGSDTQYF

v_gene: TRBV11-2
j_gene: TRBJ1-2
abundance: many
d_gene: .
CDR3nt: TGTGCCAGCAGCTTAGAGGGGACCGGTCATGGCTACACCTTC
CDR3aa: CASSLEGTGHGYTF

v_gene: TRBV5-1
j_gene: TRBJ1-2
abundance: many
d_gene: .
CDR3nt: TGCGCCAGCAGCTCAGCTATGGGGGAGGATGGCTACACCTTC
CDR3aa: CASSSAMGEDGYTF

v_gene: TRBV4-2
j_gene: TRBJ2-2
abundance: many
d_gene: .
CDR3nt: TGTGCCAGCAGCCCGCTAGGGACTCAGAACACCGGGGAGCTGTTTTTT
CDR3aa: CASSPLGTQNTGELFF

v_gene: TRBV28
j_gene: TRBJ2-7
abundance: many
d_gene: TRBD2
CDR3nt: TGTGCCAGCAGGCAAGCGGGAGTCTCCTCCTACGAGCAGTACTTC
CDR3aa: CASRQAGVSSYEQYF

v_gene: TRBV6-2/TRBV6-3
j_gene: TRBJ2-6
abundance: many
d_gene: .
CDR3nt: TGTGCCAGCAGGGCTCAGGGTACTGGGGCCAACGTCCTGACTTTC
CDR3aa: CASRAQGTGANVLTF

v_gene: TRBV6-5
j_gene: TRBJ1-2
abundance: few
d_gene: TRBD1
CDR3nt: TGTGCCAGCAGGGAGGCAGGGGGCGGTTTTGATGGCTACACCTTC
CDR3aa: CASREAGGGFDGYTF

v_gene: TRBV7-8
j_gene: TRBJ2-5
abundance: many
d_gene: .
CDR3nt: TGTGCCAGCAGCGTAGAATCGGGACAACAAGAGACCCAGTACTTC
CDR3aa: CASSVESGQQETQYF

v_gene: TRBV12-3/TRBV12-4
j_gene: TRBJ1-2
abundance: few
d_gene: TRBD1
CDR3nt: TGTGCCAGCAGTTATGACAGGGGAAGGGATGGCTACACCTTC
CDR3aa: CASSYDRGRDGYTF

v_gene: TRBV12-3/TRBV12-4
j_gene: TRBJ1-1
abundance: many
d_gene: TRBD1
CDR3nt: TGTGCCAGCAGTTTAGCACAGCCACAGGGGGTGGTGAATGAAGCTTTCTTT
CDR3aa: CASSLAQPQGVVNEAFF

v_gene: TRBV4-3
j_gene: TRBJ2-7
abundance: many
d_gene: TRBD1
CDR3nt: TGCGCCAGCAGCCAAGATATGGACAGGGGGCGAGAAGAGCAGTACTTC
CDR3aa: CASSQDMDRGREEQYF

v_gene: TRBV6-1
j_gene: TRBJ1-2
abundance: many
d_gene: .
CDR3nt: TGTGCCAGCAGTGAAGTATTGACCCCCTATGGCTACACCTTC
CDR3aa: CASSEVLTPYGYTF

v_gene: TRBV29-1
j_gene: TRBJ2-7
abundance: many
d_gene: TRBD1
CDR3nt: TGCAGCGTCGGGAAAGGACAGGGGGCGGTCGAGCAGTACTTC
CDR3aa: CSVGKGQGAVEQYF

v_gene: TRBV27
j_gene: TRBJ1-4
abundance: many
d_gene: .
CDR3nt: TGTGCCAGCAGTTCTCCCCGGGACCCAAATGAAAAACTGTTTTTT
CDR3aa: CASSSPRDPNEKLFF

v_gene: TRBV7-2
j_gene: TRBJ1-1
abundance: many
d_gene: .
CDR3nt: TGTGCCAGCAGCCCTAGTTTCGGGGGCCCGAACACTGAAGCTTTCTTT
CDR3aa: CASSPSFGGPNTEAFF

v_gene: TRBV7-2
j_gene: TRBJ2-1
abundance: many
d_gene: .
CDR3nt: TGTGCCAGCAGCTATTCTAGCCCTAGCTCCTACAATGAGCAGTTCTTC
CDR3aa: CASSYSSPSSYNEQFF

v_gene: TRBV19
j_gene: TRBJ1-6
abundance: few
d_gene: .
CDR3nt: TGTGCCAGTAGTACGGAAAGCTCCTATAATTCACCCCTCCACTTT
CDR3aa: CASSTESSYNSPLHF

v_gene: TRBV30
j_gene: TRBJ2-6
abundance: .
d_gene: .
CDR3nt: TGTGCCTGGAGTGTCGGAACTGGGGCCAACGTCCTGACTTTC
CDR3aa: CAWSVGTGANVLTF

v_gene: TRBV5-5
j_gene: TRBJ1-2
abundance: few
d_gene: .
CDR3nt: TGTGCCAGCAGCTTGGTTGGTTCAGCAGACTATGGCTACACCTTC
CDR3aa: CASSLVGSADYGYTF

v_gene: TRBV19
j_gene: TRBJ2-2
abundance: .
d_gene: TRBD2
CDR3nt: TGTGCCAGTAGCAGGACTAGCGACCACCGGGAGCTGTTTTTT
CDR3aa: CASSRTSDHRELFF

v_gene: TRBV28
j_gene: TRBJ1-5
abundance: few
d_gene: TRBD1
CDR3nt: TGTGCCAGCAGGGGACAGGGGAATAGCAATCAGCCCCAGCATTTT
CDR3aa: CASRGQGNSNQPQHF

v_gene: TRBV2
j_gene: TRBJ1-5
abundance: few
d_gene: .
CDR3nt: TGTGCCAGCAGGGGTAATAGGGGGGGGTCTCAGCCCCAGCATTTT
CDR3aa: CASRGNRGGSQPQHF

v_gene: TRBV19
j_gene: TRBJ1-1
abundance: few
d_gene: .
CDR3nt: TGTGCCAGTAGTAACCGATACACTGAAGCTTTCTTT
CDR3aa: CASSNRYTEAFF

v_gene: TRBV6-2/TRBV6-3
j_gene: TRBJ2-1
abundance: many
d_gene: TRBD2
CDR3nt: TGTGCCAGCAGTCGGAATGTGGGACTAGCGGGCTCCTACAATGAGCAGTTCTTC
CDR3aa: CASSRNVGLAGSYNEQFF

v_gene: TRBV6-4
j_gene: TRBJ2-2
abundance: few
d_gene: TRBD2
CDR3nt: TGTGCCAGCAGTGTTGAGCGGGGGACGGCGAACACCGGGGAGCTGTTTTTT
CDR3aa: CASSVERGTANTGELFF

v_gene: TRBV7-6
j_gene: TRBJ2-2
abundance: many
d_gene: .
CDR3nt: TGTGCCAGCACCCGAGGCCTTAGCGGCGCGAACACCGGGGAGCTGTTTTTT
CDR3aa: CASTRGLSGANTGELFF

v_gene: TRBV7-2
j_gene: TRBJ2-7
abundance: many
d_gene: .
CDR3nt: TGTGCCAGCAGCTTAGAGGGAACGCTTCATGAGCAGTACTTC
CDR3aa: CASSLEGTLHEQYF

v_gene: TRBV15
j_gene: TRBJ1-1
abundance: .
d_gene: .
CDR3nt: TGTGCCACCAGCGCACGGGATATGAACACTGAAGCTTTCTTT
CDR3aa: CATSARDMNTEAFF